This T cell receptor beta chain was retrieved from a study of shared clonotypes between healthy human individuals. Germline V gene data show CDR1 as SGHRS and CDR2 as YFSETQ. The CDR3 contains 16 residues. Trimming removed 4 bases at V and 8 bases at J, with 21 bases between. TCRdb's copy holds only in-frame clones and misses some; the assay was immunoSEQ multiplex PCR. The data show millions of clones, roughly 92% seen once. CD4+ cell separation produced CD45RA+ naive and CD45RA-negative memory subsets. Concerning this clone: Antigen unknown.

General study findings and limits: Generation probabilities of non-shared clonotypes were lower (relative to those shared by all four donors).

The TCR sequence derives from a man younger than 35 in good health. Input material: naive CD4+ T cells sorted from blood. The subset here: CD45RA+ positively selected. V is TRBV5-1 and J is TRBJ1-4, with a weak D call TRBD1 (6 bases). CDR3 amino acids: CASSPGLGALGEKLFF. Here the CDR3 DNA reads TGCGCCAGCAGCCCGGGCCTGGGGGCCCTGGGGGAAAAACTGTTTTTT. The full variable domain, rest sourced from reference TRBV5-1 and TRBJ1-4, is KAGVTQTPRYLIKTRGQQVTLSCSPISGHRSVSWYQQTPGQGLQFLFEYFSETQRNKGNFPGRFSGRQFSNSRSEMNVSTLELGDSALYLCASSPGLGALGEKLFFGSGTQLSVL.